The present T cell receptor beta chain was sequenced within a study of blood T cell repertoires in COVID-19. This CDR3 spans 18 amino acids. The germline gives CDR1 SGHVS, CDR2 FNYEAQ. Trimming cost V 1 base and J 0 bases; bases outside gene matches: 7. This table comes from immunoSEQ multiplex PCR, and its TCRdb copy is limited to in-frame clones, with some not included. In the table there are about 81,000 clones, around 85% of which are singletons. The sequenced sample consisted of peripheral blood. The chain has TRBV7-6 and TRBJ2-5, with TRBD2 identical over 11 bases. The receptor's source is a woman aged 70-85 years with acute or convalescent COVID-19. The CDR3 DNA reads TGTGCCAGCAGCTTAGATGCCCTAGCGGGAGGCCACCAAGAGACCCAGTACTTC. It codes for CASSLDALAGGHQETQYF. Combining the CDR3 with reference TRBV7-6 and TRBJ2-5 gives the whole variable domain GAGVSQSPRYKVTKRGQDVALRCDPISGHVSLYWYRQALGQGPEFLTYFNYEAQQDKSGLPNDRFSAERPEGSISTLTIQRTEQRDSAMYRCASSLDALAGGHQETQYFGPGTRLLVL.